The 5 T cell receptor beta chains reported below all come from one sample, sequenced in a study of blood T cell repertoires in COVID-19. Some clones are missing from TCRdb's copy, which holds only in-frame ones; the method was immunoSEQ multiplex PCR. The sample contains about 90,000 clones, roughly 87% of which appear only once. Sequencing was done on a sample of peripheral blood. These receptors were taken from a male donor with acute or convalescent COVID-19.

The chain couples TRBV3-1 (or the pseudogene TRBV3-2) to TRBJ1-3, with 11 nucleotides matching TRBD1. Unmatched junction bases numbered 5, after V lost 1 base and J lost 3 bases. The CDR3 consists of 17 residues. Per germline, CDR1 LGHDT and CDR2 YNNKEL (reference sequence). CDR3 protein: CASSQGRTGGVGNTIYF. The DNA of the CDR3 is TGTGCCAGCAGCCAAGGAAGGACAGGGGGCGTTGGAAACACCATATATTTT.

This sequence joins TRBV19 and TRBJ1-2; 9 nucleotides align to TRBD1. Per the germline V gene, CDR1 is LNHDA and CDR2 is SQIVND (reference sequence). With 7 bases clipped from V and 4 bases from J, the junction kept 7 bases outside the gene matches. The CDR3 totals 14 residues. The CDR3 coding sequence is TGTGCCAGTACCCGGGACAGGGTTGGCTATGGCTACACCTTC. It encodes CASTRDRVGYGYTF.

This clone was detected once. V is TRBV11-2 and J is TRBJ2-1; 11 positions agree with TRBD2. J lost 2 bases, V lost 6 bases, and 3 bases had no gene match. Germline V lookup: CDR1 SGHAT, CDR2 FQNNGV. This CDR3 is 15 amino acids long. The CDR3 spells CASRRLAGTYNEQFF. The CDR3 coding sequence is TGTGCCAGCAGGCGACTAGCGGGAACCTACAATGAGCAGTTCTTC.

The CDR3 spells CSVEAGWRIGYTF. The CDR3 bases are TGCAGCGTTGAAGCTGGCTGGCGGATTGGCTACACCTTC. This chain joins TRBV29-1 and TRBJ1-2; D unresolved. V was clipped by 1 base and J by 7 bases, with 13 bases between them. Germline V gene lookup returns CDR1 SQVTM and CDR2 ANQGSEA. The CDR3 length is 13 residues.

This chain links TRBV10-3 with TRBJ2-7, with TRBD2 matching 12 bases. J lost 2 bases, V lost 6 bases, and 2 bases had no gene match. The CDR3 loop spans 14 amino acids. Germline V lookup: CDR1 ENHRY, CDR2 SYGVKD. The CDR3 bases are TGTGCCATCAGGGGGACTAGCGGGCCCTACGAGCAGTACTTC. Residues: CAIRGTSGPYEQYF.